This is a list of T cell receptor beta chains from one sample in a study of blood T cell repertoires in COVID-19. Clones were sequenced by immunoSEQ multiplex PCR, and TCRdb holds only the in-frame ones, with some missing. Here the sample spans about 76,000 clones, around nine tenths being singletons. The sequenced sample was peripheral blood. These receptors originate from a human donor in a cohort sampled during active COVID-19. Each CDR3 is given with its conserved first and last residue. D genes are given only for firm matches. Some rows mark clone size as missing; the rest say once, few, many or name a class of expanded clone.

j_call v_call clone_size d_call cdr3_aa cdr3_nt
TRBJ2-5 TRBV9 - TRBD2 CASSVGLAGGTGQETQYF TGTGCCAGCAGCGTGGGACTAGCGGGGGGCACCGGCCAAGAGACCCAGTACTTC
TRBJ2-1 TRBV7-3 - TRBD2 CASSIRLAGPQFF TGTGCCAGCAGCATCCGACTAGCGGGGCCGCAGTTCTTC
TRBJ2-5 TRBV10-3 - TRBD2 CAIRPSGGAEETQYF TGTGCCATCCGGCCTAGCGGGGGGGCCGAAGAGACCCAGTACTTC
TRBJ1-2 TRBV5-1 - TRBD1 CASSEGQGARGNYGYTF TGCGCCAGCAGCGAGGGACAGGGGGCGCGGGGTAACTATGGCTACACCTTC
TRBJ1-2 TRBV30 - - CAWALGGVYGYTF TGTGCCTGGGCACTGGGAGGGGTCTATGGCTACACCTTT
TRBJ1-4 TRBV6-1 - TRBD1 CASSVTRAGGGEKLFF TGTGCCAGCAGTGTAACGAGGGCAGGGGGTGGTGAAAAACTGTTTTTT
TRBJ1-2 TRBV6-5 - - CASKLGQGGYGYTF TGTGCCAGCAAATTAGGGCAGGGCGGATATGGCTACACCTTC
TRBJ2-2 TRBV5-1 - TRBD1 CASSFLTGGVTGELFF TGCGCCAGCAGCTTCCTGACAGGGGGTGTCACCGGGGAGCTGTTTTTT
TRBJ1-5 TRBV7-9 - TRBD1 CASSRQGGNQPQHF TGTGCCAGCAGCCGACAGGGGGGCAATCAGCCCCAGCATTTT
TRBJ2-1 TRBV7-2 once - CASSLDRPPYNEQFF TGTGCCAGCAGCTTAGACAGGCCCCCCTACAATGAGCAGTTCTTC
TRBJ1-5 TRBV19 - - CASSWSQFNQPQHF TGTGCCAGTAGTTGGAGCCAGTTCAATCAGCCCCAGCATTTT
TRBJ1-2 TRBV7-3 - - CASSSEGVSGYTF TGTGCCAGCAGCTCCGAGGGGGTTTCTGGCTACACCTTC
TRBJ1-4 TRBV9 - - CATPGEEIPNEKLFF TGTGCCACCCCGGGGGAGGAAATTCCTAATGAAAAACTGTTTTTT
TRBJ2-3 TRBV6-6 - TRBD2 CASSTIAGESTDTQYF TGTGCCAGCAGTACGATAGCGGGGGAGAGCACAGATACGCAGTATTTT
TRBJ2-2 TRBV6-2/TRBV6-3 - TRBD1 CASSTDRVGFGELFF TGTGCCAGCAGTACCGACAGGGTCGGATTCGGGGAGCTGTTTTTT
TRBJ2-3 TRBV7-2 - - CASSLAQGYTQYF TGTGCCAGCAGCTTAGCCCAGGGGTATACGCAGTATTTT
TRBJ2-5 TRBV27 - TRBD1 CASSFYRGLETQYF TGTGCCAGCAGTTTTTACAGGGGGCTAGAGACCCAGTACTTC
TRBJ1-3 TRBV27 - TRBD1 CASSFRTGPGNTIYF TGTGCCAGCAGTTTTAGGACAGGGCCTGGAAACACCATATATTTT
TRBJ1-5 TRBV4-1 - TRBD1 CASSLDRGTSQPQHF TGCGCCAGCAGCCTGGACAGGGGGACTAGTCAGCCCCAGCATTTT
TRBJ2-5 TRBV5-6 - TRBD1 CASSPVTGGQETQYF TGTGCCAGCAGCCCAGTGACAGGGGGCCAAGAGACCCAGTACTTC
TRBJ1-2 TRBV9 - TRBD1 CASSVTPGQGVNYGYTF TGTGCCAGCAGCGTGACCCCGGGACAGGGGGTTAACTATGGCTACACCTTC
TRBJ2-3 TRBV14 - - CASSPNGGLDTQYF TGTGCCAGCAGCCCGAACGGGGGATTAGATACGCAGTATTTT
TRBJ2-1 TRBV11-1 - TRBD2 CASSPGGQVEQFF TGTGCCAGCAGCCCGGGGGGGCAAGTTGAGCAGTTCTTC
TRBJ2-7 TRBV5-4 - TRBD2 CASSRTSGGRNEQYF TGTGCCAGCAGCCGGACTAGCGGGGGCAGGAACGAGCAGTACTTC
TRBJ1-5 TRBV7-9 once - CASSFLNQPQHF TGTGCCAGCAGCTTCCTCAATCAGCCCCAGCATTTT
TRBJ2-7 TRBV11-3 - TRBD1 CASSRQGFMDEQYF TGTGCCAGCAGCCGACAGGGGTTCATGGACGAGCAGTACTTC
TRBJ2-1 TRBV18 - TRBD1 CASSPEGALNEQFF TGTGCCAGCTCACCTGAGGGGGCGCTTAATGAGCAGTTCTTC
TRBJ2-7 TRBV3-1/TRBV3-2 - - CASSLRGTGEQYF TGTGCCAGCAGCCTTCGGGGGACGGGCGAGCAGTACTTC
TRBJ2-3 TRBV7-2 - TRBD2 CASSPSGGAGDTQYF TGTGCCAGCAGCCCTAGCGGGGGGGCCGGGGATACGCAGTATTTT
TRBJ1-1 TRBV7-9 - TRBD1 CASSPGGTEAFF TGTGCCAGCAGCCCAGGGGGAACTGAAGCTTTCTTT
TRBJ1-2 TRBV6-5 - TRBD1 CASGLGQGGGYTF TGTGCCAGCGGGCTAGGACAGGGCGGGGGCTACACCTTC
TRBJ1-4 TRBV7-9 - - CASSLQTTNEKLFF TGTGCCAGCAGCTTACAGACAACTAATGAAAAACTGTTTTTT
TRBJ2-3 TRBV3-1/TRBV3-2 - TRBD2 CASSQRAGGRTDTQYF TGTGCCAGCAGCCAACGCGCGGGGGGGCGCACAGATACGCAGTATTTT
TRBJ2-5 TRBV28 - - CASSVRLGETQYF TGTGCCAGCAGTGTGAGACTAGGAGAGACCCAGTACTTC